The 18 T cell receptor beta chains reported below all come from one sample, sequenced in a study of cytomegalovirus exposure and HLA in healthy donors. The primer mix had 60 Vbeta and 13 Jbeta primers. TCRdb's copy holds only in-frame clones and misses some; the assay was immunoSEQ multiplex PCR. The table lists approximately 140,000 clones, more than 60% of them singletons, with around 1.8% in the top ten. The sequenced sample was PBMCs. These receptors were collected from a woman aged 40 to 50 in good health and CMV-seronegative.

The sample holds one count of this clone. The J gene is TRBJ2-7, the V gene TRBV5-4; TRBD1 might be the D (6 bases). This CDR3 spans 12 amino acids. The germline V and J ends were trimmed by 2 bases and 4 bases, with 7 bases remaining between them. Germline-derived CDR1 and CDR2 are SGHNT and YYREEE (reference sequence). CDR3 in amino acids: CASSFDRYEQYF. The CDR3 DNA follows: TGTGCCAGCAGCTTCGACAGGTACGAGCAGTACTTC.

This clone has just a few counts. This rearrangement joins TRBV5-6 to TRBJ2-5; no reliable D call. Trimming removed 0 bases at V and 4 bases at J, with 7 bases between. Germline lookup yields CDR1 SGHDT and CDR2 YYEEEE. The CDR3 consists of 13 residues. In DNA, the CDR3 is TGTGCCAGCAGCTTGGCTCAGTCAGAGACCCAGTACTTC. Translated, it gives CASSLAQSETQYF. Full variable domain (missing parts from reference TRBV5-6 and TRBJ2-5): DAGVTQSPTHLIKTRGQQVTLRCSPKSGHDTVSWYQQALGQGPQFIFQYYEEEERQRGNFPDRFSGHQFPNYSSELNVNALLLGDSALYLCASSLAQSETQYFGPGTRLLVL.

The V gene is TRBV28, the J gene TRBJ2-5; unclear D gene. This CDR3 comprises 14 residues. The V gene's germline CDR1 is MDHEN and CDR2 SYDVKM. The ends were cut back, 5 bases at V and 5 bases at J, with 15 bases in the middle. The CDR3 coding sequence is TGTGCCAGCAGTCCGAACAGCCAAAGGGAGACCCAGTACTTC. This codes for CASSPNSQRETQYF.

The chain couples TRBV7-9 to TRBJ2-7; TRBD2 matches at 11 bases. The J segment lost 6 bases and the V segment lost 1 base, leaving 5 bases of the junction unmatched. Germline CDR1 and CDR2: SEHNR and FQNEAQ (reference sequence). The CDR3 spans 15 residues. The CDR3 coding sequence is TGTGCCAGCAGCTTAGGACTAGCGGGAAAAGGCGAGCAGTACTTC. Residues: CASSLGLAGKGEQYF.

Turning to this clone: One end of the junction varies from germline; a read error may be responsible. The genes are TRBV5-1 and TRBJ1-4, with TRBD1 identical over 7 bases. CDR1 and CDR2 (germline): SGHRS, YFSETQ. This CDR3 contains 14 residues. CDR3 sequence: CAGSPDRMGEKLFF. CDR3 bases: TGCGCCGGCAGCCCGGACAGGATGGGGGAAAAACTGTTTTTT. The full variable domain, with the rest looked up from reference TRBV5-1 and TRBJ1-4, is KAGVTQTPRYLIKTRGQQVTLSCSPISGHRSVSWYQQTPGQGLQFLFEYFSETQRNKGNFPGRFSGRQFSNSRSEMNVSTLELGDSALYLCAGSPDRMGEKLFFGSGTQLSVL.

This rearrangement joins TRBV2 to TRBJ1-2; 7 nucleotides align to TRBD1. Germline-derived CDR1 and CDR2 are SNHLY and FYNNEI. J gave up 3 bases and V 6 bases, and 4 bases lay outside the gene matches. The CDR3 totals 13 residues. CDR3 sequence: CASSGDSYYGYTF. The CDR3 DNA reads TGTGCCAGCAGCGGGGACAGCTACTATGGCTACACCTTC.

V usage is TRBV18 and J usage is TRBJ2-1; no firm D call. Trimming left V 5 bases short and J 0 bases short, with 11 bases between. CDR1 is KGHSH, CDR2 LQKENI, per germline. This CDR3 region has 15 residues. DNA of the CDR3: TGTGCCAGCTCAGCAAGTGGTAGCTCCTACAATGAGCAGTTCTTC. This translates into CASSASGSSYNEQFF. Using reference TRBV18 and TRBJ2-1 for the parts outside the CDR3, the full variable domain is NAGVMQNPRHLVRRRGQEARLRCSPMKGHSHVYWYRQLPEEGLKFMVYLQKENIIDESGMPKERFSAEFPKEGPSILRIQQVVRGDSAAYFCASSASGSSYNEQFFGPGTRLTVL.

This chain connects TRBV28 to TRBJ2-5; D ambiguous. In germline, CDR1 is MDHEN, CDR2 SYDVKM. The CDR3 has 16 residues. V was shortened by 3 bases and J by 2 bases, with 16 bases between the two germline ends. The CDR3 loop is CASSLDGVGLQETQYF. In nucleotides, the CDR3 is TGTGCCAGCAGTTTGGATGGTGTTGGGCTACAAGAGACCCAGTACTTC. Variable domain in full (rest from reference TRBV28 and TRBJ2-5): DVKVTQSSRYLVKRTGEKVFLECVQDMDHENMFWYRQDPGLGLRLIYFSYDVKMKEKGDIPEGYSVSREKKERFSLILESASTNQTSMYLCASSLDGVGLQETQYFGPGTRLLVL.

The V gene is TRBV6-1, the J gene TRBJ2-2; D is perhaps TRBD2 (5 bases). The CDR3 is 15 residues long. The V end lost 2 bases, the J end lost 4 bases, and 11 bases lay between the germline ends. CDR1 MNHNS and CDR2 SASEGT come from the germline V gene. The CDR3 DNA follows: TGTGCCAGCAGTGAACTGGCTAGCAGCACCGGGGAGCTGTTTTTT. It is translated as CASSELASSTGELFF.

This chain links TRBV28 with TRBJ2-2; tentative D call: TRBD1 (6 bases). The germline V and J ends were trimmed by 5 bases and 5 bases, with 12 bases remaining between them. The V gene's germline CDR1 is MDHEN and CDR2 SYDVKM. The CDR3 has 14 residues. The CDR3 protein is CASSPQGFTGELFF. The CDR3 region has the DNA TGTGCCAGCAGTCCACAGGGATTTACCGGGGAGCTGTTTTTT.

The chain is built from TRBV30 and TRBJ1-3, with no clear D. This CDR3 is 13 amino acids long. CDR1 and CDR2 from the germline V gene are GTSNPN and SVGIG (reference sequence). The germline V and J ends were trimmed by 5 bases and 4 bases, with 12 bases remaining between them. CDR3 sequence reads: CAWDRGLGNTIYF. The CDR3, as DNA: TGTGCCTGGGACCGGGGATTGGGAAACACCATATATTTT.

On this clone: The same CDR3 also results from other DNA sequences found in this sample. The gene calls are TRBV5-1 and TRBJ1-2; 7 nucleotides line up with TRBD1. V shed 3 bases and J 8 bases; nucleotides not matched to a gene: 4. This CDR3 contains 12 residues. Per the germline V gene, CDR1 is SGHRS and CDR2 is YFSETQ. CDR3 residues: CASSSQGSGYTF. The CDR3 DNA is TGCGCCAGCAGCTCACAGGGGAGCGGCTACACCTTC.

This chain uses TRBV5-5 with TRBJ2-7, with a tentative D call TRBD1 (6 bases). V was clipped by 5 bases and J by 4 bases, with 16 bases between them. The length of the CDR3 is 14 residues. Germline V CDR1 and CDR2: SGHKS, YYEKEE (reference sequence). The DNA of the CDR3 is TGTGCCAGCAGTTTACCGGGACACAGTTACGAGCAGTACTTC. This sequence encodes CASSLPGHSYEQYF. The full variable domain, rest sourced from reference TRBV5-5 and TRBJ2-7, is DAGVTQSPTHLIKTRGQQVTLRCSPISGHKSVSWYQQVLGQGPQFIFQYYEKEERGRGNFPDRFSARQFPNYSSELNVNALLLGDSALYLCASSLPGHSYEQYFGPGTRLTVT.

The chain is built from TRBV28 and TRBJ1-1; 7 nucleotides align to TRBD1. The junction had 14 bases not matched to a gene; V was cut back by 1 base and J by 3 bases. Germline V lookup: CDR1 MDHEN, CDR2 SYDVKM. There are 18 residues in the CDR3. The CDR3 region has the DNA TGTGCCAGCAGTTTATTAGGGTGGAGGGGGCGGGGGGACACTGAAGCTTTCTTT. Protein: CASSLLGWRGRGDTEAFF.

This clone was seen more than once but under ten times. The V call is TRBV9, the J call TRBJ1-2; TRBD1 matches at 9 bases. The V gene's germline CDR1 is SGDLS and CDR2 YYNGEE. With 2 bases clipped from V and 4 bases from J, the junction kept 12 bases outside the gene matches. CDR3 length equals 17 residues. The CDR3 protein is CASSVGDAGTGTYGYTF. As DNA, the CDR3 is TGTGCCAGCAGCGTGGGGGACGCCGGGACAGGGACCTATGGCTACACCTTC.

The rearrangement uses TRBV5-1 and TRBJ2-3, with D hard to call. Deletions cut 2 bases from V and 0 bases from J, with 10 bases between. Germline V gene data show CDR1 as SGHRS and CDR2 as YFSETQ. The CDR3 is made up of 15 amino acids. The CDR3 region has the DNA TGCGCCAGCAGCTTTCACTCCGCTAGCACAGATACGCAGTATTTT. Protein: CASSFHSASTDTQYF.

This chain connects TRBV5-4 to TRBJ2-7; TRBD1 agrees at 10 bases. The germline gives CDR1 SGHNT, CDR2 YYREEE (reference sequence). Unmatched junction bases numbered 5, after V lost 0 bases and J lost 5 bases. The CDR3 sequence is 15 residues long. CDR3 bases: TGTGCCAGCAGCTTGGACCGGGACAGGGGCCACGAGCAGTACTTC. Its translation is CASSLDRDRGHEQYF.

The rearrangement uses TRBV9 and TRBJ1-2, with D uncertain. Per germline, CDR1 SGDLS and CDR2 YYNGEE. The CDR3 is made up of 14 amino acids. The V and J ends lost 0 bases and 6 bases respectively, with 12 bases between them. In DNA form, the CDR3 reads TGTGCCAGCAGCGTAGGTGGAGTAGAAGATGGCTACACCTTC. Amino acids: CASSVGGVEDGYTF.